The entry below describes one T cell receptor (beta chain). Its matching antigen is unknown. This record comes from a study of cytomegalovirus exposure and HLA in healthy donors. Study-wide results and caveats: Earlier findings revealed that most TCR beta V segments proved productive either about 90% or about 30% of the time. From TCR beta sequences, most subjects' HLA-A and HLA-B alleles were reportedly predicted accurately. Reportedly, diagnosis of cytomegalovirus status by the classifier showed high specificity and sensitivity.

Germline V gene sequence: CDR1 MGHRA, CDR2 YSYEKL. The CDR3 length is 13 residues. V was cut by 2 bases and J by 7 bases, with 12 bases left in between. The study ran its PCR with 60 Vbeta and 13 Jbeta primers. Repertoires were generated with immunoSEQ multiplex PCR, while TCRdb's copy carries only in-frame clones and drops some. Its table records 150,000 to 250,000 clones. This clonotype originated in a boy aged 5-17 years in good health and CMV-seronegative. The chain carries TRBV4-1 and TRBJ2-7; maybe TRBD1 (6 bases). Sequences were obtained from PBMCs. CDR3 region: CASSQPGRGEQYF. CDR3 DNA: TGCGCCAGCAGCCAACCTGGCAGGGGTGAGCAGTACTTC.